One sample yielded the 2 T cell receptor beta chains listed below, sequenced in a study of T cells in Graves' hyperthyroidism and ophthalmopathy. Using RNA transcripts as the source, TCR beta CDR3 regions were amplified. The TCR CDR3 first-round RT-PCR relied on the HTBI primer set. TCRdb redid the calling of the multiplex PCR reads with MiXCR, one entry per CDR3 protein. This sample has under 300,000 distinct CDR3 sequences, with roughly 14% found just once. The sequenced sample consisted of blood. The receptors come from a woman aged 40 to 50 with Graves' hyperthyroidism that later progressed to Graves' ophthalmopathy.

This clonotype was detected many times. The chain is built from TRBV12-5 and TRBJ2-7; D possibly corresponds to TRBD2 (5 bases). V was clipped by 5 bases and J by 7 bases, with 15 bases between them. The CDR3 has 13 amino acids. Germline V gene lookup returns CDR1 LGHNT and CDR2 FRNRAP. CDR3: CASGMGDGREQYF. The CDR3, as DNA: TGTGCTAGTGGTATGGGAGACGGTCGGGAGCAGTACTTC.

J is TRBJ2-1 and V is TRBV20-1, with 8 bases aligning to TRBD2. Losses at the gene ends were 6 bases for V and 6 bases for J; bases not matched to a gene: 10. Germline V gives CDR1 DFQATT, CDR2 SNEGSKA (reference sequence). This CDR3 is 14 amino acids long. The CDR3 protein is CSATPGTRLNEQFF. As DNA, the CDR3 is TGCAGTGCGACTCCCGGGACTAGACTCAATGAGCAGTTCTTC.